This paragraph covers one T cell receptor (beta chain) sequence. The V end lost 0 bases, the J end lost 1 base, and 7 bases lay between the germline ends. The CDR3 covers 15 residues. Germline CDR1 is SGHNT and CDR2 is YYREEE (reference sequence). The sample is drawn from a study of technical replicates of blood from a few donors. The data were produced by immunoSEQ multiplex PCR, yet TCRdb's version contains in-frame clones alone and is incomplete. This sample has tens of thousands of clones, with 95% found just once. The source is a human donor in good health. The V and J genes are TRBV5-4 and TRBJ2-2, with a weak D call TRBD1 (5 bases). Sequenced: T cells isolated from PBMCs. The CDR3 reads CASSLATVNTGELFF. The CDR3 DNA is TGTGCCAGCAGCTTGGCGACAGTGAACACCGGGGAGCTGTTTTTT.